The rows below give T cell receptor beta chains drawn from one sample of a study of blood T cell repertoires in COVID-19. Libraries were prepared by immunoSEQ multiplex PCR; TCRdb keeps only in-frame clonotypes and omits some of them. The table has just over 350,000 clones, roughly 87% seen once; the top ten hold just under 3%. The specimen sequenced was PBMCs or T cells enriched from blood (not recorded which). The receptor set was obtained from a woman aged 25 to 39 who had recovered from COVID-19. The CDR3 runs from the conserved cysteine through the conserved F or W. The order of the fields is clone size, V gene, D gene, J gene, CDR3 protein, CDR3 DNA. The D gene is left open where the match is weak. Some rows mark clone size as missing; the rest say once, few, many or name a class of expanded clone.

-	TRBV2	-	TRBJ2-7	CASSARDYEQYF	TGTGCCAGCAGTGCCAGGGATTACGAGCAGTACTTC
few	TRBV29-1	-	TRBJ2-7	CSVTTQGYEQYF	TGCAGCGTTACTACCCAGGGTTACGAGCAGTACTTC
-	TRBV7-2	TRBD1	TRBJ1-1	CASSIDRGRRESFF	TGTGCCAGCAGCATAGACAGGGGGCGCCGTGAGAGTTTCTTT
-	TRBV7-2	TRBD1	TRBJ2-5	CASSFLPGQGYQTQYF	TGTGCCAGCAGCTTCCTGCCGGGACAGGGCTATCAGACCCAGTACTTC
-	TRBV7-3	TRBD2	TRBJ2-1	CASSPRTSGGASYNEQFF	TGTGCCAGCAGCCCCAGGACTAGCGGGGGGGCTTCCTACAATGAGCAGTTCTTC
-	TRBV7-9	-	TRBJ2-2	CASSPLWPGELFF	TGTGCCAGCAGCCCGCTGTGGCCCGGGGAGCTGTTTTTT
-	TRBV18	-	TRBJ2-2	CASSLNEGSGELFF	TGTGCCAGCTCGCTTAATGAGGGATCCGGGGAGCTGTTTTTT
-	TRBV5-5	-	TRBJ1-2	CASSLRGTRGYTF	TGTGCCAGCAGCTTACGGGGGACTAGAGGCTACACCTTC
once	TRBV4-1	-	TRBJ2-1	CASSQDSERADSYNEQFF	TGCGCCAGCAGCCAAGATAGCGAGCGGGCTGACTCCTACAATGAGCAGTTCTTC
few	TRBV2	TRBD1	TRBJ1-5	CASTGARGPQHF	TGTGCCAGTACAGGGGCGAGGGGGCCCCAGCATTTT
-	TRBV7-8	TRBD1	TRBJ1-2	CASSLLDRGASYGYTF	TGTGCCAGCAGCTTATTGGACAGGGGCGCCTCCTATGGCTACACCTTC